A selection of T cell receptor beta chains follows, all from one sample in a study of blood T cell repertoires in COVID-19. Libraries were prepared by immunoSEQ multiplex PCR; TCRdb keeps only in-frame clonotypes and omits some of them. The table has more than 250,000 clones, roughly 80% seen once. Sequenced material: PBMCs or T cells enriched from blood (not recorded which). The source of these receptors is a man in his forties who had been exposed to COVID-19. Both conserved end residues are trimmed from each CDR3. Clone size appears in some rows only: once, few, many, or a class for an expanded clone.

j_call clone_size v_call cdr3_aa
TRBJ1-3 - TRBV30 AWSTGEGNTIY
TRBJ2-2 once TRBV2 ASKEGRTNTGELF
TRBJ1-6 - TRBV6-5 ASILGGSLH
TRBJ1-2 - TRBV7-9 ASRKGQGADNYGYT
TRBJ2-5 once TRBV25-1 ASSEYAGSQETQY
TRBJ1-5 - TRBV19 ASSMPRGQPQH
TRBJ1-5 - TRBV3-1/TRBV3-2 ASSQGTGGLALNQPQH
TRBJ2-1 - TRBV30 ACAWREQF
TRBJ1-2 - TRBV30 AWRKIPGQGGDGYT
TRBJ1-1 - TRBV6-5 ASSRDIENTEAF
TRBJ2-5 - TRBV5-1 ASSFYRGGETQY
TRBJ1-1 - TRBV7-8 ASSGSTGNTEAF
TRBJ1-2 - TRBV19 ASIRDRAGYGYT
TRBJ1-1 - TRBV10-3 AISLKGQGDTEAF
TRBJ2-6 - TRBV5-1 ASSSRARGTGGLGANVLT
TRBJ1-2 - TRBV19 ASSIQMGVYGYT
TRBJ1-2 few TRBV29-1 SVDRQGGDYGYT
TRBJ1-2 - TRBV2 ASSPDRGHGYT
TRBJ1-6 - TRBV30 AWSVIGGGPLH
TRBJ1-2 once TRBV27 ASRLGLRDGYT
TRBJ2-7 - TRBV2 ASRVDPLAGEQY
TRBJ2-1 - TRBV25-1 ASSLAGINEQF
TRBJ1-5 - TRBV5-4 ASSLRGSNQPQH
TRBJ2-2 - TRBV3-1/TRBV3-2 ASSRTAGGGYAGELF
TRBJ1-4 - TRBV30 AWNHGGTNEKLF
TRBJ2-1 - TRBV3-1/TRBV3-2 ASSLAGEVNEQF
TRBJ2-4 - TRBV28 ASSLYPSGENIQY
TRBJ1-2 - TRBV7-6 ASSLGVGVANYGYT
TRBJ2-1 - TRBV24-1 ATSDSGTGIYNEQF
TRBJ1-5 few TRBV15 ATSRGQGNQPQH
TRBJ1-5 - TRBV2 ASSDRTRNQPQH
TRBJ1-1 - TRBV7-2 ASRKSAGGTEAF
TRBJ2-3 - TRBV5-4 ASTPSQNTDTQY
TRBJ2-7 - TRBV7-2 ASSPRAGLVTYEQY
TRBJ1-2 - TRBV29-1 SVDPSGTGVAGGYT
TRBJ2-7 - TRBV7-6 ASSPGTIIAGGRYEQY
TRBJ1-2 - TRBV12-5 ASGPKNGLYGYT
TRBJ1-3 - TRBV7-8 ASSTTRLRHPTIY
TRBJ1-4 - TRBV4-2 ASSQDSLARQGLGYTNEKLF
TRBJ2-7 - TRBV11-3 ASSQGMAGGPEQY
TRBJ1-1 - TRBV18 ASSYGQEAF
TRBJ2-6 - TRBV29-1 SVIGAGANVLT
TRBJ1-6 - TRBV19 ASSIDIGTGGSPLH
TRBJ1-2 - TRBV25-1 ASIPGQGASGYT
TRBJ2-1 - TRBV7-9 ASSHLTSYEQF